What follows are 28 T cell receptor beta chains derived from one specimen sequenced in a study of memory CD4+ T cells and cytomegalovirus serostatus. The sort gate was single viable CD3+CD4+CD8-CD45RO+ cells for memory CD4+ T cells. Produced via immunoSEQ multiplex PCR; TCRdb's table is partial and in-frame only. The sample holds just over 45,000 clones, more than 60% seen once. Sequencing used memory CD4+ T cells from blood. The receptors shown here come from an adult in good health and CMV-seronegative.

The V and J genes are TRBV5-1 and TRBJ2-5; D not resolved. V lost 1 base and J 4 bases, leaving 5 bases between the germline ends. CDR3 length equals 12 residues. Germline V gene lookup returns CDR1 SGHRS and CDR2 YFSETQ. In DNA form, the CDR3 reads TGCGCCAGCAGCTTGAATAGAGAGACCCAGTACTTC. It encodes CASSLNRETQYF.

Here the CDR3 DNA reads TGTGCCAGCAGCTTCGAGAGGGGACAGTCTGGGGCCAACGTCCTGACTTTC. It encodes CASSFERGQSGANVLTF. The chain uses TRBV11-1 and TRBJ2-6, with 7 bases aligning to TRBD1. Germline CDR1 is SGHAT and CDR2 is FQDESV (reference sequence). V lost 3 bases, J lost 1 base, and 6 bases stayed unmatched. This CDR3 comprises 17 residues.

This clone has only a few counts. CDR3 residues: CASSSGGRGAVTDTQYF. CDR3 DNA sequence: TGTGCCAGCAGCTCGGGGGGCCGGGGGGCCGTCACAGATACGCAGTATTTT. J is TRBJ2-3 and V is TRBV5-4, with D perhaps TRBD2 (7 bases). The CDR3 contains 17 residues. The germline V gene encodes CDR1 SGHNT and CDR2 YYREEE (reference sequence). V gave up 3 bases and J gave up 2 bases, with 19 bases separating them.

The CDR3 region is CASGLVRTGTGVTEAFF. CDR3 sequence (DNA): TGTGCTAGTGGTTTGGTACGAACAGGGACAGGGGTAACTGAAGCTTTCTTT. J is TRBJ1-1 and V is TRBV12-5; TRBD1 matches 10 bases. Germline V gene data show CDR1 as LGHNT and CDR2 as FRNRAP. J gave up 5 bases and V 0 bases, and 9 bases lay outside the gene matches. The CDR3 sequence is 17 residues long.

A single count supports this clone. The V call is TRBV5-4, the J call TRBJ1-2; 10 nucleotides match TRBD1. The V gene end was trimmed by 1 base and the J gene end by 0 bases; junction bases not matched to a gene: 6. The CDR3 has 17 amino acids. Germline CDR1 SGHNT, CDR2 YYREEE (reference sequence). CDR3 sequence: CASSLSTGGQANYGYTF. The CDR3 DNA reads TGTGCCAGCAGCTTGTCGACAGGGGGCCAAGCTAACTATGGCTACACCTTC.

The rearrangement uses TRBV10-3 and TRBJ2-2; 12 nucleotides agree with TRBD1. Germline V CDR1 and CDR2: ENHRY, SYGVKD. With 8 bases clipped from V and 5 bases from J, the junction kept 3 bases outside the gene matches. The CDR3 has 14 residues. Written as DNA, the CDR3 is TGTGCCATCGGGACAGGGGGCGGTACCGGGGAGCTGTTTTTT. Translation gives CAIGTGGGTGELFF.

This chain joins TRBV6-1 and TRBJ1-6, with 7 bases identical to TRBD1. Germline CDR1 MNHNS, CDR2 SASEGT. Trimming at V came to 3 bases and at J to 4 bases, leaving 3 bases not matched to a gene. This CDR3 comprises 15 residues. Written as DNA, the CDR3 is TGTGCCAGCAGTGACGAGACAGGGTATAATTCACCCCTCCACTTT. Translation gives CASSDETGYNSPLHF.

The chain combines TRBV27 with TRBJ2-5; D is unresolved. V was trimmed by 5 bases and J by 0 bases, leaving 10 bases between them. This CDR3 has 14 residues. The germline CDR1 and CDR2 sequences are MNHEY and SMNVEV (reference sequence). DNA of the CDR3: TGTGCCAGCAGTCTCTCCCAGTACCAAGAGACCCAGTACTTC. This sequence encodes CASSLSQYQETQYF.

The CDR3 region has the DNA TGTGCCAGCAGCCCTCCGGGACTAGCGTATCCTGAGACCCAGTACTTC. It specifies CASSPPGLAYPETQYF. The chain has TRBV5-8 and TRBJ2-5, with 10 bases lining up with TRBD2. The ends lost 4 bases at V and 5 bases at J; junction bases unmatched: 11. CDR3 length: 16 amino acids. The V gene's germline CDR1 is SGHTS and CDR2 YDEGEE.

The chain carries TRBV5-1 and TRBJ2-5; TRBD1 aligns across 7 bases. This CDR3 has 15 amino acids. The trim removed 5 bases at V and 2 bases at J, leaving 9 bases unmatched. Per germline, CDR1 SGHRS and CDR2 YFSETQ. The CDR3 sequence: CASRLTPGQQETQYF. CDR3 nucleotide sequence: TGCGCCAGCAGATTAACCCCGGGACAGCAAGAGACCCAGTACTTC.

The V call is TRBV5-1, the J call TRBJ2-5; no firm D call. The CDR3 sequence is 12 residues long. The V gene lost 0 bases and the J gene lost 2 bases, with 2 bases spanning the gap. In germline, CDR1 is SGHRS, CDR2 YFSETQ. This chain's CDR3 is CASSLEQETQYF. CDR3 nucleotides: TGCGCCAGCAGCTTGGAACAAGAGACCCAGTACTTC.

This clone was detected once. The CDR3 protein is CASSPRGGGGLGGQPQHF. CDR3 sequence (DNA): TGTGCCAGCTCACCACGAGGGGGGGGAGGCTTAGGTGGCCAGCCCCAGCATTTT. The chain has TRBV18 and TRBJ1-5; TRBD1 might be the D (6 bases). The CDR3 covers 18 residues. V lost 1 base to trimming and J lost 7 bases, with 23 bases between them. Germline lookup yields CDR1 KGHSH and CDR2 LQKENI.

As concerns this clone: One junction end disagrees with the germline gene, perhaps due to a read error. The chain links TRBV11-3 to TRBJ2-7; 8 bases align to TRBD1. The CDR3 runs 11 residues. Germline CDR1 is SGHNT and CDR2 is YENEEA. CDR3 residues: CASSSWTGSNF. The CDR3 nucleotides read TGTGCCAGCAGCTCGTGGACAGGGTCGAACTTC.

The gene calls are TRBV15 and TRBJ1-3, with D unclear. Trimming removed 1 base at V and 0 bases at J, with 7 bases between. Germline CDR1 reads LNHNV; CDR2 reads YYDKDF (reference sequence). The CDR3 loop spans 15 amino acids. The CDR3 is CATSRVPDSGNTIYF. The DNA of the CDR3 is TGTGCCACCAGCAGAGTGCCCGACTCTGGAAACACCATATATTTT.

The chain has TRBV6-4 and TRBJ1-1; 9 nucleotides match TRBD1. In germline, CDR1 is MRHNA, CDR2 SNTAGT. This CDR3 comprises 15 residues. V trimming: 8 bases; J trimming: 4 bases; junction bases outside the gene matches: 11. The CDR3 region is CASAGTGTGGTEAFF. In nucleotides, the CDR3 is TGTGCCAGCGCCGGGACAGGGACGGGAGGCACTGAAGCTTTCTTT.

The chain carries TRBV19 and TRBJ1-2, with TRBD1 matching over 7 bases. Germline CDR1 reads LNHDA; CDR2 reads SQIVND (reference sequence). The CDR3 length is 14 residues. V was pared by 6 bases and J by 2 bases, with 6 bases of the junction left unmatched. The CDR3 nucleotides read TGTGCCAGTAGGGACAGGAGCCCCAACTATGGCTACACCTTC. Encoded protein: CASRDRSPNYGYTF.

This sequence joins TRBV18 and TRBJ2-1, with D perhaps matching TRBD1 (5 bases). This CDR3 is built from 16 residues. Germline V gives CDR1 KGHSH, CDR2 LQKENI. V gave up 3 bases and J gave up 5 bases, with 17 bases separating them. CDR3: CASSPRVNSLNNEQFF. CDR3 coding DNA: TGTGCCAGCTCACCCAGGGTTAACTCCCTAAACAATGAGCAGTTCTTC.

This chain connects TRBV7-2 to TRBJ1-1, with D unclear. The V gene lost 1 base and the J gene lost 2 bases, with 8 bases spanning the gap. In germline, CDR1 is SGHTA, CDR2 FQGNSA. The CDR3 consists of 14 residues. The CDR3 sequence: CASSLVGSNTEAFF. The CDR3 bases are TGTGCCAGCAGCTTAGTTGGTAGTAACACTGAAGCTTTCTTT. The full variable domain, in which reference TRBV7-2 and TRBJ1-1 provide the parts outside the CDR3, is GAGVSQSPSNKVTEKGKDVELRCDPISGHTALYWYRQSLGQGLEFLIYFQGNSAPDKSGLPSDRFSAERTGGSVSTLTIQRTQQEDSAVYLCASSLVGSNTEAFFGQGTRLTVV.

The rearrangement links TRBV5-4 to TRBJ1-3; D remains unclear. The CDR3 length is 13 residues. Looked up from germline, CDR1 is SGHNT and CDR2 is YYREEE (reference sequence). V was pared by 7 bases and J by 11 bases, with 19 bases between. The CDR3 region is CASGAGQETPIYF. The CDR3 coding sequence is TGTGCCAGCGGCGCCGGGCAGGAAACACCCATATATTTT.

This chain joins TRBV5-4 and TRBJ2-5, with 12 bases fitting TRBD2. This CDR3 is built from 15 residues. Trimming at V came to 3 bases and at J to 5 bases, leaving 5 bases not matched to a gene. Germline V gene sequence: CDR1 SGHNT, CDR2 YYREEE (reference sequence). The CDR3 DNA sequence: TGTGCCAGCAGCTGGACTAGCGGGATTGGGGAGACCCAGTACTTC. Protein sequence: CASSWTSGIGETQYF.

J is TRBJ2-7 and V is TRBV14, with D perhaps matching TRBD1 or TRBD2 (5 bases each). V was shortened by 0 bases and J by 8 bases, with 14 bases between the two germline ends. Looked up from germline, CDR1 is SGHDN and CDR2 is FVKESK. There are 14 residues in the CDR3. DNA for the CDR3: TGTGCCAGCAGCCAAGATTTTGAACCGGGACAGCAGTACTTC. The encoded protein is CASSQDFEPGQQYF.

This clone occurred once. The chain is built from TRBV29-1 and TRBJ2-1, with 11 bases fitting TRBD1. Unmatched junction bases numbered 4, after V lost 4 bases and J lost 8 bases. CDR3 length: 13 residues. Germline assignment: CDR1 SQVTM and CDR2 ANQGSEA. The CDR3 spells CSVGTGGRYEQFF. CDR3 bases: TGCAGCGTTGGGACAGGGGGCCGCTATGAGCAGTTCTTC.

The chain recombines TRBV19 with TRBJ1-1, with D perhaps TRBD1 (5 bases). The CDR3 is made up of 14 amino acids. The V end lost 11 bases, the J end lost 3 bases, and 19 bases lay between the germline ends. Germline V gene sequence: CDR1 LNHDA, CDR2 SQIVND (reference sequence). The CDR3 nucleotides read TGTGCCTCGACGGACGGGGGAGAGGACACTGAAGCTTTCTTT. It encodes CASTDGGEDTEAFF.

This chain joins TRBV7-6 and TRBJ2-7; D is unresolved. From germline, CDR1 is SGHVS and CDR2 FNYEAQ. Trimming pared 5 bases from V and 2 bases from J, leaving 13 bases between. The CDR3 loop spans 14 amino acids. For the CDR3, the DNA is TGTGCCAGCAGCCCAGGTAACGGTCCCTACGAGCAGTACTTC. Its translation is CASSPGNGPYEQYF.

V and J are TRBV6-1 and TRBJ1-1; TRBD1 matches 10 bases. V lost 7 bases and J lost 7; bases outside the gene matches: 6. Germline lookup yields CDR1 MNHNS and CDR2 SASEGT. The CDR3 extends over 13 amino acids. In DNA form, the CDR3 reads TGTGCCAGCAAAGGACAGGGGGTTGGTGAAGCTTTCTTT. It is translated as CASKGQGVGEAFF.

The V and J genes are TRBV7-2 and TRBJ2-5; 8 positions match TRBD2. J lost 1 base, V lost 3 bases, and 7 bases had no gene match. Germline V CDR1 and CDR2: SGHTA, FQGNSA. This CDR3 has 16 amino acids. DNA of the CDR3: TGTGCCAGCAGCTTCGGCTCCAGCGGGGGCCAAGAGACCCAGTACTTC. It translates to CASSFGSSGGQETQYF.

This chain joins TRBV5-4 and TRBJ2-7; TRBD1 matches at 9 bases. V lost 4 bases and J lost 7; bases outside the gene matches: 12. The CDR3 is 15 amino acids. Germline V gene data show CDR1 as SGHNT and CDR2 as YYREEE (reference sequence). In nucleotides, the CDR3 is TGTGCCAGCAGCCCGAGGGGGGACAGGGTGGGAGAGCAGTACTTC. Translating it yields CASSPRGDRVGEQYF.

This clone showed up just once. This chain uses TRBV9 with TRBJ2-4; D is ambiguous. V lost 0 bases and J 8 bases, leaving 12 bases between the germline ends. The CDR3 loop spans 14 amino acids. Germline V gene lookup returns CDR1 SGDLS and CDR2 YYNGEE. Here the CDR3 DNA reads TGTGCCAGCAGCGTAGGGCCAGAGCAGGACATTCAGTACTTC. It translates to CASSVGPEQDIQYF.